This note documents a single T cell receptor (beta chain) sequence. It lacks a known antigen. Base quality data are lacking; no much larger clone is found one base away. Its CDR3 holds 16 amino acids, cysteine through phenylalanine. Here the CDR3 DNA is all that survives: 48 bases in frame from base 1. Per the germline V gene, MNHEY is the CDR1 and SVGEGT is the CDR2. Trimming takes 6 bases from V and 8 bases from J, and the germline ends sit 24 bases apart. The receptor library was made with 5' RACE. The sample was run on an Illumina HiSeq 2500. A second PCR of roughly 6 to 12 cycles was performed with a sample-barcoded 5' primer and a J-beta primer mix. Each TCR beta cDNA molecule received a unique molecular identifier from a template-switch 5' adaptor carrying 12 random nucleotides. At least 3 million CDR3-containing paired-end reads were obtained from each sample. First-strand cDNA was synthesized from all RNA with the Mint cDNA synthesis kit, primed by a TRBC-specific oligonucleotide. All cDNA was treated with uracil-DNA glycosylase and then went through a first 18-cycle PCR with the universal primers M1SS and BC2_uni_R. As for how the authors treated the data: For normalization, 1 million high-quality reads, each with a distinct molecular identifier, were randomly selected from each sample. Instead of being binned into consensus sequences, reads that shared molecular identifiers were thrown out. MiTCR, run with a Q25 quality threshold and the strictest error-elimination algorithm, handled CDR3 identification, clonotype clustering and error correction. A nonparametric unseen species model using Euler transformation provided a lower-bound estimate of total TCR beta diversity. TCRdb ran its own pipeline on the public reads, namely fastp trimming at Q25 and MiXCR clone calling, and kept in-frame beta chains. When rows share a CDR3 protein, they turn into one entry using the most common DNA and genes. In this record, the V and J calls reflect TCRdb's handling and not the investigators' own analysis. This sample lists 1.5 million to 2 million distinct CDR3 sequences; roughly 30% were detected once. Of the sample, about 7.7% is held by the ten largest clones.

The data originate from a study of blood T cells in healthy people across ages (dated by TCRdb to 2013 to 2016). Background for the entire study: In model experiments, roughly one uniquely barcoded TCR beta cDNA molecule per two T cells was captured by template switching. Donors of different ages were randomly distributed across sequencing lanes to avoid experimental bias. The study measured age-related changes in TCR beta repertoire diversity using deep sequencing normalized with unique cDNA molecular identifiers. Donors were grouped into four age groups: young (average roughly 17 years), middle-aged (39), aged (around 56) and long-lived (approximately 82). For two donors (one aged 18 to 30 and one aged 80 or older), the study analyzed two additional independent replicas of 1 million unique cDNA reads from the same blood draw.

General conclusions and limits of the study: Total diversity estimates from one million sequenced T cells were considered lower bounds and underestimates. Observed TCR beta diversity per million T cells fell roughly linearly with age, and a significant reduction was already apparent by age about 36. The long-lived group showed more naive CD4+ T cells, fewer expanded clones and increased TCR diversity than the aged group, suggesting age selection. Since profiling was done on bulk unsorted PBMCs, naive and antigen-experienced compartments could not be conclusively compared. Observed TCR beta diversity correlated strongly with the percentage of naive T cells measured by flow cytometry. Because the CMV infection status of the donors was unknown, age-related changes in expanded clonotypes may potentially have been confounded.

Donors were a few dozen systemically healthy Caucasian individuals from Russia aged roughly 6 to 90 years. Each donor gave ten milliliters of peripheral blood, drawn into EDTA-treated Vacutainer tubes. Ficoll-Paque density-gradient centrifugation was used to isolate PBMCs, with at least 7 million per sample. Trizol reagent was used to extract total RNA from the PBMCs, yielding at least 5 micrograms per sample. The percentages of naive CD45RAhigh/CD27high T cells were determined by flow cytometry on a PBMC aliquot from every donor. The chain employs TRBV6-2 or TRBV6-3 and TRBJ2-3; D gene: possibly TRBD2, on 6 matching bases. The receptor was isolated from a woman between 25 and 40 years old in good health. The sequencing input was blood. The CDR3 reads as follows: CASRSTGTPPSSTQYF. The bases read TGTGCCAGCAGAAGCACCGGGACTCCCCCATCGAGTACGCAGTATTTT.